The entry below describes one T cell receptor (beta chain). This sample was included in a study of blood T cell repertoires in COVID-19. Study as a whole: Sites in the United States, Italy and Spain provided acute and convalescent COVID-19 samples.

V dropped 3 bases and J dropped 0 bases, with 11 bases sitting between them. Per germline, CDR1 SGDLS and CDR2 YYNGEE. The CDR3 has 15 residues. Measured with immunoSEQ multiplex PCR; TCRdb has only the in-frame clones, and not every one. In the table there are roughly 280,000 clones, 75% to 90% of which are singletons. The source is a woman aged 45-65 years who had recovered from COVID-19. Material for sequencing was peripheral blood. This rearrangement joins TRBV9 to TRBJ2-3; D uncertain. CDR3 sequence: CASSAHVDSTDTQYF. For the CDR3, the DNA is TGTGCCAGCAGCGCCCACGTAGATAGCACAGATACGCAGTATTTT. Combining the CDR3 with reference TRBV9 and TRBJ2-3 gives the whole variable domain DSGVTQTPKHLITATGQRVTLRCSPRSGDLSVYWYQQSLDQGLQFLIQYYNGEERAKGNILERFSAQQFPDLHSELNLSSLELGDSALYFCASSAHVDSTDTQYFGPGTRLTVL.